This T cell receptor beta chain was recorded in a study of Ad26.COV2.S vaccination and SARS-CoV-2 variants. Study at large: Donor was assigned to the Ad26.COV2.S arm of trial COV1001. Study-wide findings and caveats: Whether participants received vaccine or placebo, their non-spike TCR breadth was similar.

V gave up 5 bases and J gave up 0 bases; unmatched junction bases: 7. The CDR3 totals 17 residues. Germline V gene sequence: CDR1 SNHLY, CDR2 FYNNEI. The repertoire was sequenced with immunoSEQ multiplex PCR; TCRdb's copy has only in-frame clones and lacks some. The sample shows more than 300,000 clones, about 82% of them seen only once. On this clone itself: Antigen specificity is unknown.

Treatment: around 19 received Ad26.COV2.S at low or high dose, single or two shots; 5 received placebo; per-sample allocation not given. The samples were gathered on day 63 after the first injection of vaccine or placebo. The individual, an adult aged 18-55 years, was a donor in Boston. The V gene is TRBV2, the J gene TRBJ2-5; TRBD2 matches at 12 bases. The starting material was peripheral blood, obtained in a trial of Ad26.COV2.S vaccine versus placebo. This receptor was identified in a person between 18 and 65 years old who received the Ad26.COV2.S COVID-19 vaccine or a placebo. CDR3 DNA: TGTGCCAGCAGTTCGCGGACTAGCGGGGAGTACCAAGAGACCCAGTACTTC. It codes for CASSSRTSGEYQETQYF.